The source of this T cell receptor beta chain is a study of T-cell reconstitution after alpha-beta-depleted transplantation in children. General study results and limits: High day-60 TCRbeta diversity in some patients came from surviving recipient T cells and thymic progenitors. By one year post-transplant, T-cell counts and diversity largely arose from T cells that were newly produced.

Unique molecular identifiers were incorporated into the prepared TCRbeta library. One entry per CDR3 protein results from TCRdb running MiXCR on the PCR reads. The table lists some 15,000 distinct CDR3 sequences, about 5% of them singletons. CDR3 length equals 14 residues. The V gene lost 6 bases and the J gene lost 7 bases, with 13 bases spanning the gap. CDR1 and CDR2 (germline): SNHLY, FYNNEI. This clonotype occurred many times. Its specificity is unknown. The starting material was PBMCs, obtained before TCRalphabeta/CD19-depleted stem cell transplant. The chain links TRBV2 to TRBJ1-6, with TRBD1 as a possible D gene (6 bases). The TCR comes from a boy younger than 18 with acute lymphoblastic leukemia, due to receive a stem cell transplant. Here the CDR3 DNA reads TGTGCCAGCAGAGGACAGAGGTTGAATTCACCCCTCCACTTT. Translating it yields CASRGQRLNSPLHF.